Shown below are 27 T cell receptor beta chains from a single sample sequenced in a study of identical twins. Each CDR3 protein is one row after TCRdb ran MiXCR on the 5' RACE reads. The table records roughly 570,000 distinct CDR3 sequences, nearly 10% of them present only once. In addition, the sample was reused for a study of yellow fever vaccine responses in identical twins.

The sample consisted of PBMCs. These receptors came from a woman under 30 in good health.

This clonotype was detected only a few times. This sequence joins TRBV7-2 and TRBJ2-3; 11 bases align to TRBD2. The CDR3 consists of 17 residues. Trimming took 3 bases from V and 2 from J; bases not matched to a gene: 7. Germline V gene data show CDR1 as SGHTA and CDR2 as FQGNSA. The CDR3 reads CASSFITSGGATDTQYF. CDR3 in DNA: TGTGCCAGCAGCTTCATTACTAGCGGGGGAGCCACAGATACGCAGTATTTT.

The chain carries TRBV15 and TRBJ2-3; D is undetermined. Germline CDR1 is LNHNV and CDR2 is YYDKDF (reference sequence). V lost 0 bases and J lost 2, with 9 bases in between. This CDR3 region has 15 residues. CDR3 nucleotides: TGTGCCACCAGCAGAGATAATGCGGCCACAGATACGCAGTATTTT. It specifies CATSRDNAATDTQYF.

This clonotype has a handful of counts. This chain uses TRBV15 with TRBJ2-1; TRBD2 is a possible D gene (5 bases). This CDR3 region has 16 residues. Trimming pared 5 bases from V and 0 bases from J, leaving 14 bases between. Germline V gives CDR1 LNHNV, CDR2 YYDKDF (reference sequence). The CDR3 reads CATSGAEARSYNEQFF. CDR3 bases: TGTGCCACCAGCGGTGCGGAGGCCCGCTCCTACAATGAGCAGTTCTTC. The complete variable domain, with remaining parts taken from reference TRBV15 and TRBJ2-1, reads DAMVIQNPRYQVTQFGKPVTLSCSQTLNHNVMYWYQQKSSQAPKLLFHYYDKDFNNEADTPDNFQSRRPNTSFCFLDIRSPGLGDTAMYLCATSGAEARSYNEQFFGPGTRLTVL.

This clonotype was counted at least ten times. The genes are TRBV7-2 and TRBJ1-1; no clear D. The CDR3 has 14 residues. Germline V lookup: CDR1 SGHTA, CDR2 FQGNSA. V lost 2 bases and J 4 bases, leaving 11 bases between the germline ends. DNA for the CDR3: TGTGCCAGCAGCTTAATTCTAGGGAGCACTGAAGCTTTCTTT. It translates to CASSLILGSTEAFF.

This clonotype was recorded many times. J is TRBJ1-6 and V is TRBV2; D gene uncertain. V was trimmed by 4 bases and J by 8 bases, leaving 15 bases between them. The CDR3 covers 15 residues. Germline values: CDR1 SNHLY, CDR2 FYNNEI. CDR3 amino acids: CASSAGRATYSPLHF. As DNA, the CDR3 is TGTGCCAGCAGTGCAGGACGGGCAACGTATTCACCCCTCCACTTT.

This clonotype appeared a few times. The CDR3 region has the DNA TGTGCCAGCAGTGGGACTCCGGGGGGAAACACTGAAGCTTTCTTT. This sequence encodes CASSGTPGGNTEAFF. V usage is TRBV28 and J usage is TRBJ1-1; maybe TRBD1 (5 bases). The V gene's germline CDR1 is MDHEN and CDR2 SYDVKM. CDR3 length: 15 residues. Trimming took off 5 bases at V and 2 bases at J, with 15 bases between the two ends.

This clonotype was counted a few times. This chain connects TRBV7-2 to TRBJ2-7, with TRBD2 matching 8 bases. The CDR3 totals 16 residues. CDR1 and CDR2 from the germline V gene are SGHTA and FQGNSA. V lost 3 bases to trimming and J lost 7 bases; unmatched junction nucleotides: 14. As DNA, the CDR3 is TGTGCCAGCAGCTTCCAGACTAGCGTTTTAAAGGGGGAGCAGTACTTC. It translates to CASSFQTSVLKGEQYF.

This clonotype appeared a few times. The chain links TRBV29-1 to TRBJ2-3; D is perhaps TRBD2 (7 bases). Between the trimmed V and J ends, which lost 7 bases and 0 bases, there was a span of 23 bases. CDR3 size: 17 residues. Per germline, CDR1 SQVTM and CDR2 ANQGSEA. The DNA for the CDR3 is TGCAGCGCCGCCCGGACTACGGGGGGCGTTAGCACAGATACGCAGTATTTT. Its protein is CSAARTTGGVSTDTQYF.

The chain employs TRBV28 and TRBJ2-5; 7 bases agree with TRBD2. Trimming removed 4 bases from V and 13 bases from J; junction bases left unmatched: 18. This CDR3 comprises 15 residues. Germline CDR1 and CDR2: MDHEN and SYDVKM. This CDR3 reads CASSWLADQKRALYF. The DNA of the CDR3 is TGTGCCAGCAGTTGGCTAGCGGACCAAAAGAGGGCCCTGTACTTC.

Ten or more counts support this clonotype. The rearrangement joins TRBV5-1 to TRBJ2-7; TRBD1 agrees at 7 bases. Trimming removed 0 bases from V and 4 bases from J; junction bases left unmatched: 7. The CDR3 has 15 amino acids. CDR1 and CDR2 (germline): SGHRS, YFSETQ. CDR3 nucleotides: TGCGCCAGCAGCTTGGGAGGACAGGCCGTATACGAGCAGTACTTC. Its protein is CASSLGGQAVYEQYF.

This clonotype appeared many times. This chain connects TRBV5-1 to TRBJ2-5; D unresolved. V was clipped by 4 bases and J by 4 bases, with 20 bases between them. The length of the CDR3 is 16 residues. CDR1 is SGHRS, CDR2 YFSETQ, per germline. CDR3 residues: CASSPLTPKAVETQYF. For the CDR3, the DNA is TGCGCCAGCAGCCCCCTGACCCCGAAGGCGGTAGAGACCCAGTACTTC.

This clonotype was observed many times. The rearrangement joins TRBV7-9 to TRBJ1-5, with D unclear. V was shortened by 1 base and J by 9 bases, with 7 bases between the two germline ends. CDR3 size: 12 residues. Germline V gives CDR1 SEHNR, CDR2 FQNEAQ (reference sequence). The CDR3 here is CASSLGEAPQHF. CDR3 bases: TGTGCCAGCAGCTTAGGGGAGGCGCCCCAGCATTTT.

The chain joins TRBV10-1 to TRBJ2-3, with TRBD2 matching over 8 bases. The trim removed 4 bases at V and 0 bases at J, leaving 15 bases unmatched. Germline values: CDR1 WNHNN, CDR2 SYGVQD (reference sequence). This CDR3 region has 19 residues. The CDR3 DNA follows: TGCGCCAGCAGTGGCCTAGGACTAGCTGAAGGAACTAGCACAGATACGCAGTATTTT. It yields the protein CASSGLGLAEGTSTDTQYF.

This clonotype was detected ten times or more. The V and J genes are TRBV12-3 or TRBV12-4 and TRBJ1-6, with D unclear. This CDR3 spans 13 amino acids. Trimming shortened V by 6 bases and J by 8 bases, and 11 bases separated the two germline ends. CDR3 nucleotides: TGTGCCAGCAGCCTTTTGGAGTATTCACCCCTCCACTTT. Protein sequence: CASSLLEYSPLHF.

This clonotype appeared many times. The chain joins TRBV2 to TRBJ1-2, with D unclear. CDR3 size: 14 residues. The germline V gene has CDR1 SNHLY and CDR2 FYNNEI. V gave up 6 bases and J gave up 5 bases, with 16 bases separating them. CDR3: CASSQSDTPYGYTF. The CDR3 DNA follows: TGTGCCAGCAGCCAGTCAGACACCCCTTATGGCTACACCTTC.

This clonotype was counted at least ten times. The chain recombines TRBV5-1 with TRBJ2-1, with 11 bases that match TRBD2. This CDR3 is built from 14 residues. J was trimmed by 7 bases and V by 5 bases; bases with no gene match: 5. In germline, CDR1 is SGHRS, CDR2 YFSETQ. The CDR3 bases are TGCGCCAGCAGTGGGACTAGCGGACGTAATGAGCAGTTCTTC. Translating gives CASSGTSGRNEQFF.

J is TRBJ2-3 and V is TRBV29-1; D is possibly TRBD2 (6 bases). V was trimmed by 1 base and J by 6 bases, leaving 11 bases between them. The CDR3 extends over 13 amino acids. Germline assignment: CDR1 SQVTM and CDR2 ANQGSEA. The CDR3 coding sequence is TGCAGCGTTGAAGCGGGAGCGTCTGATACGCAGTATTTT. Translating it yields CSVEAGASDTQYF.

In its sample, this clonotype was seen a few times. The rearrangement links TRBV2 to TRBJ1-5; D gene uncertain. There are 13 residues in the CDR3. Germline assignment: CDR1 SNHLY and CDR2 FYNNEI. Deletions cut 3 bases from V and 5 bases from J, with 8 bases between. CDR3 residues: CASSDTVYQPQHF. The CDR3 DNA reads as TGTGCCAGCAGTGACACTGTATATCAGCCCCAGCATTTT.

The table lists this clonotype with many counts. The chain links TRBV7-2 to TRBJ2-3; 10 bases match TRBD1. Germline CDR1 is SGHTA and CDR2 is FQGNSA. J gave up 5 bases and V 4 bases, and 6 bases lay outside the gene matches. The CDR3 is 15 amino acids. CDR3 loop: CASSSGQGVVDTQYF. The DNA of the CDR3 is TGTGCCAGCAGCTCCGGACAGGGGGTCGTAGATACGCAGTATTTT.

This clonotype was observed a single time. This chain links TRBV27 with TRBJ2-7; maybe TRBD2 (6 bases). Germline V lookup: CDR1 MNHEY, CDR2 SMNVEV (reference sequence). The length of the CDR3 is 15 residues. V shed 6 bases and J shed 1 base, with 16 bases lying between them. The CDR3 bases are TGTGCCAGCAGCAATGGGGGGTCATGGTCCTACGAGCAGTACTTC. Protein: CASSNGGSWSYEQYF.

In this sample, this clonotype turned up many times. The chain links TRBV7-9 to TRBJ1-1; 7 nucleotides agree with TRBD1. Germline trimming cut 2 bases from V and 5 bases from J; bases unmatched to any gene: 5. Germline V gene data show CDR1 as SEHNR and CDR2 as FQNEAQ (reference sequence). The CDR3 has 14 amino acids. The CDR3 bases are TGTGCCAGCAGCTTAAAGACAGGGCAGACTGAAGCTTTCTTT. This translates into CASSLKTGQTEAFF. The entire variable domain, with the rest obtained from reference TRBV7-9 and TRBJ1-1, is as follows: DTGVSQNPRHKITKRGQNVTFRCDPISEHNRLYWYRQTLGQGPEFLTYFQNEAQLEKSRLLSDRFSAERPKGSFSTLEIQRTEQGDSAMYLCASSLKTGQTEAFFGQGTRLTVV.

This clonotype appeared many times. The chain recombines TRBV4-3 with TRBJ2-7, with 9 positions matching TRBD1. The germline CDR1 and CDR2 sequences are LGHNA and YSLEER. J lost 7 bases, V lost 4 bases, and 5 bases had no gene match. This CDR3 comprises 13 residues. This CDR3 is CASSRGQGREQYF. The CDR3 coding sequence is TGCGCCAGCAGCCGTGGACAGGGGAGGGAGCAGTACTTC.

This chain uses TRBV12-3 or TRBV12-4 with TRBJ2-7; the D gene is possibly TRBD1 (7 bases). This CDR3 is 13 amino acids long. V was clipped by 2 bases and J by 7 bases, with 12 bases between them. CDR3 nucleotide sequence: TGTGCCAGCAGTTTAAAGGGGGCGGGGGAGCAGTACTTC. The encoded protein is CASSLKGAGEQYF.

This clonotype turned up a few times. This rearrangement joins TRBV7-6 to TRBJ2-5; 7 nucleotides match TRBD1. Germline V gives CDR1 SGHVS, CDR2 FNYEAQ. This CDR3 has 15 amino acids. V lost 3 bases to trimming and J lost 0 bases; unmatched junction nucleotides: 4. The CDR3 is CASSFTTGNQETQYF. Written as DNA, the CDR3 is TGTGCCAGCAGCTTCACGACAGGGAACCAAGAGACCCAGTACTTC.

A few counts support this clonotype. The genes are TRBV4-3 and TRBJ2-7, with TRBD2 as a possible D gene (5 bases). Trimming pared 0 bases from V and 3 bases from J, leaving 18 bases between. CDR1 LGHNA and CDR2 YSLEER come from the germline V gene. The CDR3 is made up of 17 amino acids. The DNA for the CDR3 is TGCGCCAGCAGCCAAGATCGTTCTGGAGGAGCGAGCTACGAGCAGTACTTC. As protein: CASSQDRSGGASYEQYF.

This clonotype was found a few times. The chain carries TRBV4-3 and TRBJ2-1, with TRBD2 matching over 9 bases. The CDR3 loop spans 17 amino acids. CDR1 is LGHNA and CDR2 is YSLEER in the germline V gene. V shed 0 bases, J shed 3 bases, and the junction held 6 bases outside the gene matches. The CDR3 loop reads CASSQDQKLAGYNEQFF. CDR3 in DNA: TGCGCCAGCAGCCAAGATCAGAAACTAGCGGGCTACAATGAGCAGTTCTTC.

This clonotype was seen at least ten times. The chain recombines TRBV12-3 or TRBV12-4 with TRBJ2-7, with TRBD1 matching over 8 bases. The trim removed 4 bases at V and 5 bases at J, leaving 4 bases unmatched. This CDR3 comprises 13 residues. CDR3 nucleotide sequence: TGTGCCAGCAGTTGGACAGGGCCCCACGAGCAGTACTTC. As protein: CASSWTGPHEQYF.